Following are 5 T cell receptor beta chains from one sample sequenced in a study of T cells in Graves' hyperthyroidism and ophthalmopathy. Template material for amplifying TCR beta CDR3 regions consisted of RNA transcripts. First-round RT-PCR with HTBI primers amplified the TCR CDR3 region. One entry per CDR3 protein results from TCRdb running MiXCR on the multiplex PCR reads. The sample records around 35,000 distinct CDR3 sequences, 52% being singletons. The sequenced material came from blood. The receptors derive from a man aged 40-49 years with Graves' ophthalmopathy.

This clonotype has at least ten counts. The chain employs TRBV11-2 and TRBJ1-2; no clear D gene. V lost 4 bases and J lost 7, with 10 bases in between. CDR1 is SGHAT, CDR2 FQNNGV, per germline. The CDR3 sequence is 12 residues long. In nucleotides, the CDR3 is TGTGCCAGCAGCTCCCAATCGAGTGGCTACACCTTC. It translates to CASSSQSSGYTF.

In this sample, this clonotype turned up many times. The chain employs TRBV6-1 and TRBJ1-3, with 7 bases fitting TRBD1. Germline assignment: CDR1 MNHNS and CDR2 SASEGT. CDR3 length: 14 residues. Trimming cost V 5 bases and J 3 bases; bases outside gene matches: 4. CDR3 in amino acids: CASSHYRGGNTIYF. DNA of the CDR3: TGTGCCAGCAGTCATTACAGGGGTGGAAACACCATATATTTT.

A few counts support this clonotype. The rearrangement uses TRBV12-3 or TRBV12-4 and TRBJ2-7; 7 bases fit TRBD2. The CDR3 consists of 13 residues. V lost 1 base, J lost 5 bases, and 2 bases stayed unmatched. The CDR3 coding sequence is TGTGCCAGCAGTTTAGGGGGAGGGAACGAGCAGTACTTC. Protein: CASSLGGGNEQYF.

The chain combines TRBV9 with TRBJ1-4; 8 positions agree with TRBD1. The germline gives CDR1 SGDLS, CDR2 YYNGEE. The CDR3 is 18 residues long. J gave up 8 bases and V 4 bases, and 19 bases lay outside the gene matches. The CDR3 DNA reads TGTGCCAGCAGCAACCGGGACAGGTCTTGCGGGGTATACGAAAAACTGTTTTTT. Translation: CASSNRDRSCGVYEKLFF. Combining the CDR3 with reference TRBV9 and TRBJ1-4 gives the whole variable domain DSGVTQTPKHLITATGQRVTLRCSPRSGDLSVYWYQQSLDQGLQFLIQYYNGEERAKGNILERFSAQQFPDLHSELNLSSLELGDSALYFCASSNRDRSCGVYEKLFFGSGTQLSVL.

The rearrangement joins TRBV9 to TRBJ1-2; 7 nucleotides match TRBD1. CDR3 length: 14 amino acids. CDR1 and CDR2 from the germline V gene are SGDLS and YYNGEE. Here the CDR3 reads CVGSVGEGATGYTF. CDR3 DNA sequence: TGTGTCGGTAGCGTAGGGGAGGGGGCGACTGGCTACACCTTC.